This TCR beta chain was recorded in a study of blood T cell repertoires in COVID-19. Germline V gene data show CDR1 as MNHEY and CDR2 as SVGAGI. This CDR3 comprises 14 residues. V lost 5 bases and J lost 1, with 11 bases in between. Under the authors' procedure: Reference gene primer amplification in the assay estimated nucleated cell counts. Produced via immunoSEQ multiplex PCR; TCRdb's table is partial and in-frame only. D and trimming were read from the DNA, whereas the V and J calls and clone size are those reported in that table. Here the sample spans about 15,000 clones, roughly 89% being singletons.

The clonotype originates from a man between 60 and 75 years old with active COVID-19. Sequenced input: peripheral blood. This sequence joins TRBV6-5 and TRBJ1-1; a possible D gene is TRBD1 (6 bases). CDR3 bases: TGTGCCAGCAGTCGGGGACACTCGAACACTGAAGCTTTCTTT. It codes for CASSRGHSNTEAFF.